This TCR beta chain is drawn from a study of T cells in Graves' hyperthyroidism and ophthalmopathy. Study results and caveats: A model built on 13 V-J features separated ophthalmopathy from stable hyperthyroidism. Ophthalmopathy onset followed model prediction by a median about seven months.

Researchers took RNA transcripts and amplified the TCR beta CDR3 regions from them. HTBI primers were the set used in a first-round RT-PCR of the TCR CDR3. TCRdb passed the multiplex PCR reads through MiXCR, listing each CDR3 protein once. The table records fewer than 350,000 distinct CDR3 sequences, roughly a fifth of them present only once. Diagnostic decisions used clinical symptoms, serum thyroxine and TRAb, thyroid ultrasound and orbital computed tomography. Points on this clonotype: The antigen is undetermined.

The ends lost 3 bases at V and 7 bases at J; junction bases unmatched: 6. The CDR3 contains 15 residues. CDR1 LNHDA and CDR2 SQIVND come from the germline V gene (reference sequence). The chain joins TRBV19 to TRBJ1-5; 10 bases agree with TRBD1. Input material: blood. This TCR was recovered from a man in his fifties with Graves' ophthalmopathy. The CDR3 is CASSMGQGRGQPQHF. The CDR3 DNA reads TGTGCCAGTAGTATGGGACAGGGGAGAGGACAGCCCCAGCATTTT.